This T cell receptor beta chain was sequenced during a study of T cells after yellow fever vaccination. V trimming: 4 bases; J trimming: 2 bases; junction bases outside the gene matches: 6. Germline-derived CDR1 and CDR2 are SGHTA and FQGNSA. CDR3 length equals 16 residues. TCRdb redid the calling of the 5' RACE reads with MiXCR, one entry per CDR3 protein. The sample holds under 250,000 distinct CDR3 sequences, under 3.5% seen once. General study points: The CD4 compartment and the CD8 compartment contained a small share of clonotypes in common. Peaking faster, on day 5 versus 15, the secondary response was nonetheless weaker. Reappearing after the booster were most of the clones from primary vaccination (roughly 96% CD4, 88% CD8).

This clonotype appeared many times. What it binds is unknown. This chain links TRBV7-2 with TRBJ2-5; 11 bases line up with TRBD1. This receptor was obtained from a man aged 18 to 30 who received the YFV17D yellow fever vaccine. The source was CD4+ T cells sorted from PBMCs, collected 10 days after the yellow fever booster vaccination. The DNA of the CDR3 is TGTGCCAGCAGCTACCGGGACAGGGGGATGCAAGAGACCCAGTACTTC. As protein: CASSYRDRGMQETQYF. The complete variable domain, with remaining parts taken from reference TRBV7-2 and TRBJ2-5, reads GAGVSQSPSNKVTEKGKDVELRCDPISGHTALYWYRQSLGQGLEFLIYFQGNSAPDKSGLPSDRFSAERTGGSVSTLTIQRTQQEDSAVYLCASSYRDRGMQETQYFGPGTRLLVL.